These T cell receptor beta chains were read from a single sample in a study of shared clonotypes between healthy human individuals. This table comes from immunoSEQ multiplex PCR, and its TCRdb copy is limited to in-frame clones, with some not included. Among fewer than 700,000 clones listed, about 95% were seen once. The sequenced sample consisted of naive CD8+ T cells sorted from blood. These receptors were taken from a woman aged 25 to 39 in good health. CDR3s include the opening cysteine and the closing phenylalanine or tryptophan. D genes are given only for firm matches. Clone size, where shown, is once, few, many, or a class for clones that have expanded.

cdr3_nt cdr3_aa v_call clone_size d_call j_call
TGTGCCAGCAGCTTGGTGGCCCAGGGGGGTGAAAAACTGTTTTTT CASSLVAQGGEKLFF TRBV5-6 . TRBD1 TRBJ1-4
TGCGCCAGCAGCCCCGCACCTCCCCCTAGCGGCAGTTCCTACGAGCAGTACTTC CASSPAPPPSGSSYEQYF TRBV4-1 . TRBD2 TRBJ2-7
TGTGCCAGCAGCGTAGAGGCGGGAGTCGGTTACGAGCAGTACTTC CASSVEAGVGYEQYF TRBV9 . TRBD2 TRBJ2-7
TGTGCCAGCAGCCCGGGACAGTATCAAGAGACCCAGTACTTC CASSPGQYQETQYF TRBV7-9 . TRBD1 TRBJ2-5
TGTGCCAGCAGCCAGACAGGGGATTGGGGTGAGCAGTTCTTC CASSQTGDWGEQFF TRBV14 . TRBD1 TRBJ2-1
TGTGCCAGCAGTTTACTAGCGGGTTCCTACGAGCAGTACTTC CASSLLAGSYEQYF TRBV27 . TRBD2 TRBJ2-7
TGTGCCAGCAGCTTGGAAGGGGGCAATCAGCCCCAGCATTTT CASSLEGGNQPQHF TRBV5-5 . . TRBJ1-5
TGTGCCAGCAGCTTAGCGCACCCAGTAACAACTAATGAAAAACTGTTTTTT CASSLAHPVTTNEKLFF TRBV7-8 . . TRBJ1-4
TGTGCCAGCAGCCAGAGGTTAGTTAACTATGGCTACACCTTC CASSQRLVNYGYTF TRBV13 . . TRBJ1-2
TGTGCCAGCAGTGACAGGATCACCGGGGAGCTGTTTTTT CASSDRITGELFF TRBV2 . . TRBJ2-2
TGTGCCAGCAGCTTAATGAGGTACGAGCAGTACTTC CASSLMRYEQYF TRBV28 . . TRBJ2-7
TGTGCCAGCAGCCGAACGGACGGCAACTATGGCTACACCTTC CASSRTDGNYGYTF TRBV7-9 . . TRBJ1-2
TGTGCCATCAGTGAGTCGACGGCCCACCACTCCTACGAGCAGTACTTC CAISESTAHHSYEQYF TRBV10-3 once . TRBJ2-7
TGTGCCAGCAGCTTACAGGGGTACGGTTCCGATGGCTACACCTTC CASSLQGYGSDGYTF TRBV7-8 once . TRBJ1-2
TGTGCCAGCAGTCCCCGGACAGGATTCGGCTACACCTTC CASSPRTGFGYTF TRBV6-5 few TRBD1 TRBJ1-2
TGTGCCAGCTCACCAGGGGGACAGGGGATAGATACGCAGTATTTT CASSPGGQGIDTQYF TRBV18 . TRBD1 TRBJ2-3
TGTGCCAGCAGCTACCGTGCCGCCAACTATGGCTACACCTTC CASSYRAANYGYTF TRBV11-2 . . TRBJ1-2
TGTGCCAGCAGCTTGGAAGGCAGTAGAACTGAAGCTTTCTTT CASSLEGSRTEAFF TRBV5-8 . . TRBJ1-1
TGTGCCAGCAGCTTAGGGACCGGTCACGAGCAGTACTTC CASSLGTGHEQYF TRBV7-6 . . TRBJ2-7
TGTGCCAGCAGCGCCGGAGGGGCCTACGAGCAGTACTTC CASSAGGAYEQYF TRBV9 . . TRBJ2-7
TGTGCCAGCTCACCTACGGGGGACAATGAGCAGTTCTTC CASSPTGDNEQFF TRBV18 . . TRBJ2-1
TGTGCCTGGTCGCCGGGACAGTACAATCAGCCCCAGCATTTT CAWSPGQYNQPQHF TRBV30 . TRBD1 TRBJ1-5
TGTGCCAGCAGCTGCCCGGGACAGAGAATCGAGCAGTACTTC CASSCPGQRIEQYF TRBV21-1 . . TRBJ2-7
TGTGCCAGCAGTTTATCACGGGGGACTGGGGCCAACGTCCTGACTTTC CASSLSRGTGANVLTF TRBV27 . . TRBJ2-6
TGTGCCAGTAGTTCCGGGACAGGGTCTTACGAGCAGTACTTC CASSSGTGSYEQYF TRBV19 . TRBD1 TRBJ2-7
TGTGCCAGCAGCTTAGGACAGGGGGTCATCTCCTACGAGCAGTACTTC CASSLGQGVISYEQYF TRBV11-2 . TRBD1 TRBJ2-7
TGTGCCAGCAGCGTAGCGGATGGAACCTATGGCTACACCTTC CASSVADGTYGYTF TRBV9 once . TRBJ1-2
TGTGCCAGCAGTGAAGACTCTATAGCCAAAAACATTCAGTACTTC CASSEDSIAKNIQYF TRBV6-1 . . TRBJ2-4
TGTGCCAGCAGTGAGTCTAGCCCGTGGAATGAGGGGAGTTACGAGCAGTACTTC CASSESSPWNEGSYEQYF TRBV28 . . TRBJ2-7
TGTGCCAGCAGCTTCGGACAGACCTACGAGCAGTACTTC CASSFGQTYEQYF TRBV14 . . TRBJ2-7
TGTGCCAGCAGCCCGGGACAACCAAACTATGGCTACACCTTC CASSPGQPNYGYTF TRBV27 . . TRBJ1-2
TGCGCCAGCAGTGGAGCAGGCCCCTACGAGCAGTACTTC CASSGAGPYEQYF TRBV10-2 . . TRBJ2-7
TGTGCCAGCAGCCCCTGGACAGGGGCCGAGCAGTACTTC CASSPWTGAEQYF TRBV11-2 . TRBD1 TRBJ2-7
TGTGCCAGCAGTTTCCTCGGACAAATTGGGGTGGAGCAGTACTTC CASSFLGQIGVEQYF TRBV28 . . TRBJ2-7
TGTGCCAGCAGCTGGACTAGCGGTCCCTCCCCCTACAATGAGCAGTTCTTC CASSWTSGPSPYNEQFF TRBV7-9 . TRBD2 TRBJ2-1
TGTGCCAGCAGCTCGACTAGCGGGAGTTTCTACGAGCAGTACTTC CASSSTSGSFYEQYF TRBV6-5 . TRBD2 TRBJ2-7
TGCGCCAGCAGGGAGGGGATTGACAGGGCGTACGAGCAGTACTTC CASREGIDRAYEQYF TRBV10-2 . . TRBJ2-7
TGTGCCAGCAGTATGACTAAAGATACGCAGTATTTT CASSMTKDTQYF TRBV27 . . TRBJ2-3
TGTGCCAGCAGACAGTCCCTTAGCACAGATACGCAGTATTTT CASRQSLSTDTQYF TRBV7-9 . . TRBJ2-3
TGTGCCAGCAGTTTACTAGCGCCCGCGGGGGCTGGGGCCAACGTCCTGACTTTC CASSLLAPAGAGANVLTF TRBV27 once TRBD2 TRBJ2-6
TGTGCCAGCAGTGACTTGAACCCACCAGGGGGCTCTGGCTACACCTTC CASSDLNPPGGSGYTF TRBV6-1 . TRBD1 TRBJ1-2
TGTGCCAGCTCACGGGGCTTTCAGGTTGGTTCCTACAATGAGCAGTTCTTC CASSRGFQVGSYNEQFF TRBV18 . . TRBJ2-1
TGTGCCTGGAGGGATGTGGCGGGGGTCGCCTACGAGCAGTACTTC CAWRDVAGVAYEQYF TRBV30 . TRBD2 TRBJ2-7
TGCAGCGTTGCTGATCCGGGACAGGGATTTTACGAGCAGTACTTC CSVADPGQGFYEQYF TRBV29-1 . TRBD1 TRBJ2-7
TGCAGCGTTGAACCCGAGGAGCAGCTCTACAATGAGCAGTTCTTC CSVEPEEQLYNEQFF TRBV29-1 once . TRBJ2-1
TGTGCCAGTAGTACCGGGACTAGCGGGAGTTTTGGCACAGATACGCAGTATTTT CASSTGTSGSFGTDTQYF TRBV19 . TRBD2 TRBJ2-3
TGTGCCATCTCTGGAGGGGGCCAACCCACCGGGGAGCTGTTTTTT CAISGGGQPTGELFF TRBV2 . . TRBJ2-2
TGTGCCAGCAATCCCCATGTGGCTAGCGGAGACAATGAGCAGTTCTTC CASNPHVASGDNEQFF TRBV2 . TRBD2 TRBJ2-1
TGTGCCAGTAGTATAGACCCCCCCGGGACTAGCGGCTCCTACGAGCAGTACTTC CASSIDPPGTSGSYEQYF TRBV19 . TRBD2 TRBJ2-7
TGTGCCAGCAGCACCGGAACATACGGCAGCACCGGGGAGCTGTTTTTT CASSTGTYGSTGELFF TRBV11-3 . . TRBJ2-2
TGTGCCAGCAGTCGAGGTGCGGGAGAGTACGAGCAGTACTTC CASSRGAGEYEQYF TRBV7-6 . TRBD2 TRBJ2-7
TGTGCCAGCAGGCAGGGGGGGCCAGGTGCTCAGCCCCAGCATTTT CASRQGGPGAQPQHF TRBV27 once TRBD1 TRBJ1-5
TGTGCCAGCAGCTTGGGGCACGTATACGAGCAGTACTTC CASSLGHVYEQYF TRBV5-6 . . TRBJ2-7
TGTGCCAGCAGTTTACATGTTAGCGGGGAATACTACAATGAGCAGTTCTTC CASSLHVSGEYYNEQFF TRBV28 once TRBD2 TRBJ2-1